The 6 T cell receptor beta chains given below trace back to one sample, sequenced in a study of Ad26.COV2.S vaccination and SARS-CoV-2 variants. Method: immunoSEQ multiplex PCR; TCRdb's copy keeps in-frame clones and lacks some. The sample shows more than 300,000 clones, 85% of them seen only once. The treatment here: 15 to 20 received Ad26.COV2.S at low or high dose, single or two shots; roughly five received placebo; per-sample allocation not given. Material that was analyzed had been drawn on day 63 after the first vaccine or placebo injection. This specimen consisted of peripheral blood, obtained in a trial of Ad26.COV2.S vaccine versus placebo. The receptors originated from a person aged 18-60 years who received the Ad26.COV2.S COVID-19 vaccine or a placebo.

This rearrangement joins TRBV4-1 to TRBJ1-1, with D perhaps matching TRBD1 (6 bases). V was trimmed by 0 bases and J by 11 bases, leaving 13 bases between them. CDR1 and CDR2 from the germline V gene are MGHRA and YSYEKL. The CDR3 runs to 13 residues. The CDR3 DNA reads TGCGCCAGCAGCCAAGATCTTGGGGGGCTGGCTTTCTTT. Amino acids: CASSQDLGGLAFF.

This chain joins TRBV27 and TRBJ1-1; TRBD1 matches at 7 bases. This CDR3 comprises 15 residues. Germline trimming cut 6 bases from V and 4 bases from J; bases unmatched to any gene: 11. The germline gives CDR1 MNHEY, CDR2 SMNVEV (reference sequence). The CDR3: CASSWRQGPSTEAFF. Written as DNA, the CDR3 is TGTGCCAGCAGCTGGAGACAGGGCCCGAGCACTGAAGCTTTCTTT.

The chain combines TRBV3-1 (or the pseudogene TRBV3-2) with TRBJ2-7, with 10 nucleotides matching TRBD2. The germline V gene has CDR1 LGHDT and CDR2 YNNKEL (reference sequence). CDR3 length: 16 amino acids. Unmatched junction bases numbered 9, after V lost 2 bases and J lost 5 bases. The CDR3 here is CASSQYSSSGGDEQYF. The CDR3 region has the DNA TGTGCCAGCAGCCAATACTCTTCTAGCGGGGGCGACGAGCAGTACTTC.

The rearrangement joins TRBV7-8 to TRBJ2-2, with 8 bases identical to TRBD2. J lost 0 bases, V lost 5 bases, and 5 bases had no gene match. The CDR3 has 16 residues. CDR1 and CDR2 from the germline V gene are SGHVS and FQNEAQ. The CDR3 reads CASSLLAGPNTGELFF. CDR3 DNA sequence: TGTGCCAGCAGCCTTTTAGCGGGGCCGAACACCGGGGAGCTGTTTTTT.

The CDR3 DNA follows: TGTGCAAGTCGCTCCCCGTCCGGGACAGGGGGCCCACTTCTCTCTGGGGCCAACGTCCTGACTTTC. Translating gives CASRSPSGTGGPLLSGANVLTF. The V call is TRBV12-2, the J call TRBJ2-6; TRBD1 is taken as the D call from the table, unchecked against the DNA. TRBV12-2 is tagged as a pseudogene. The CDR3 is 22 amino acids.

The CDR3 sequence is CACRDRGSPLHF. CDR3 bases: TGTGCCTGTAGGGACAGAGGATCACCCCTCCACTTT. The rearrangement links TRBV10-3 to TRBJ1-6; 7 bases agree with TRBD1. From germline, CDR1 is ENHRY and CDR2 SYGVKD. The CDR3 consists of 12 residues. V lost 11 bases and J lost 10; bases outside the gene matches: 8.